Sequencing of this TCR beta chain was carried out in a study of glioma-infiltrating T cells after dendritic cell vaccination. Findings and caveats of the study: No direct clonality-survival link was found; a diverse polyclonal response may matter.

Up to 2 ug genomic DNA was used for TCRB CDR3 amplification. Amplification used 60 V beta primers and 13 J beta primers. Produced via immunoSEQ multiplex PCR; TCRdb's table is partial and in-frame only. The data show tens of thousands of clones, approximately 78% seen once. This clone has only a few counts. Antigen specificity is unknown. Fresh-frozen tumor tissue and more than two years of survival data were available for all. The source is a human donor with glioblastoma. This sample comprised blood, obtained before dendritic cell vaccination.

The CDR3 spells CASSTSGNTQYF. CDR3 bases: TGTGCCAGCAGTACTAGCGGTAATACGCAGTATTTT. This rearrangement joins TRBV6-5 to TRBJ2-3; 8 bases map to TRBD2. Germline assignment: CDR1 MNHEY and CDR2 SVGAGI. V shed 5 bases, J shed 7 bases, and the junction held 2 bases outside the gene matches. The CDR3 is 12 residues long.